This record covers a single TCR beta chain. V lost 5 bases and J 1 base, leaving 11 bases between the germline ends. The germline V gene encodes CDR1 SEHNR and CDR2 FQNEAQ (reference sequence). The CDR3 has 14 amino acids. Authors' analysis steps: The assay estimated nucleated cells by amplifying reference gene primers. Data came from immunoSEQ multiplex PCR; TCRdb stores just in-frame clones and leaves some out. V and J calls and clone size are those listed in that table; D and trimming were worked out from the DNA. The repertoire holds about 73,000 clones, with about 82% as singletons. The sample comes from a study of blood T cell repertoires in COVID-19. Overall study context: From the United States, Italy and Spain came samples of acute and convalescent COVID-19. Nucleic acid was either cDNA or gDNA, and it came from T cells, B-cell-depleted T cells, or PBMCs.

The sample comprised peripheral blood. V gene TRBV7-9 combines with J gene TRBJ1-1, with D hard to call. The clonotype comes from a woman aged 55-69 years with acute or convalescent COVID-19. In nucleotides, the CDR3 is TGTGCCAGCAGCCCCGGACTGGGGAACACTGAAGCTTTCTTT. Translation: CASSPGLGNTEAFF.